Here is one T cell receptor (beta chain) with its context. This entry belongs to a study of blood T cell repertoires in COVID-19. Study context: The United States, Italy and Spain provided the acute and convalescent COVID-19 samples. PBMCs, B-cell-depleted T cells, or T cells provided the cDNA or gDNA that made up the material.

Original analysis: From reference gene primer amplification, estimates of nucleated cell counts were derived. Sequencing used immunoSEQ multiplex PCR; TCRdb keeps in-frame clones, though not all of them. Clone size and V and J calls were adopted from that table, with D and trimming inferred from the DNA. The sample consists of tens of thousands of clones, 85% to 90% of them appearing once. There are 15 residues in the CDR3. J gave up 4 bases and V 6 bases, and 6 bases lay outside the gene matches. Germline V CDR1 and CDR2: LNHDA, SQIVND (reference sequence). The TCR sequence derives from a human donor with active COVID-19. The donor label of this sample is uncertain. This rearrangement joins TRBV19 to TRBJ1-4, with 9 bases matching TRBD1. Sequenced input: peripheral blood. The DNA of the CDR3 is TGTGCCAGTAGGGTTGGACAGGGGATTAATGAAAAACTGTTTTTT. Its translation: CASRVGQGINEKLFF.